This entry lists 5 T cell receptor beta chains sequenced from one sample in a study of OX40 agonist ivuxolimab in advanced cancers. Sequenced by immunoSEQ multiplex PCR; TCRdb stores in-frame clones only, minus some. This sample yields about 73,000 clones, of which almost 90% are seen a single time; 2.5% to 3% belongs to the top ten. The input for sequencing was CD4+ or CD8+ T cells sorted from blood, taken in a trial of the OX40 agonist ivuxolimab. These receptors were taken from an adult with an advanced solid tumor such as melanoma, head and neck, liver or kidney cancer.

The chain combines TRBV15 with TRBJ2-1; 7 bases are a match to TRBD2. The trim removed 1 base at V and 6 bases at J, leaving 3 bases unmatched. The CDR3 extends over 14 amino acids. Germline V gives CDR1 LNHNV, CDR2 YYDKDF (reference sequence). The CDR3 nucleotides are TGTGCCACCAGCAGAGTGGGAGGGATCAATGAGCAGTTCTTC. Its protein is CATSRVGGINEQFF.

The V and J genes are TRBV27 and TRBJ2-6; tentatively, D is TRBD1 (5 bases). The CDR3 totals 19 residues. Trimming took 5 bases from V and 0 from J, leaving 20 bases between them. Germline V CDR1 and CDR2: MNHEY, SMNVEV (reference sequence). The DNA for the CDR3 is TGTGCCAGCAGTATTAGGTTTGACAGTCGGACCTCTGGGGCCAACGTCCTGACTTTC. Translating gives CASSIRFDSRTSGANVLTF.

CDR3 nucleotide sequence: TGTGCCAGTACCACAGTAGCGGGAGTCGTCACCGGGGAGCTGTTTTTT. Translating it yields CASTTVAGVVTGELFF. The rearrangement links TRBV19 to TRBJ2-2; TRBD2 matches 9 bases. The CDR3 runs to 16 residues. The germline V gene encodes CDR1 LNHDA and CDR2 SQIVND (reference sequence). After removal of 7 bases from V and 4 bases from J, the junction contained 10 bases not matched to a gene. The entire variable domain, with the rest obtained from reference TRBV19 and TRBJ2-2, is as follows: DGGITQSPKYLFRKEGQNVTLSCEQNLNHDAMYWYRQDPGQGLRLIYYSQIVNDFQKGDIAEGYSVSREKKESFPLTVTSAQKNPTAFYLCASTTVAGVVTGELFFGEGSRLTVL.

This chain joins TRBV5-4 and TRBJ2-7, with 14 bases lining up with TRBD2. There are 17 residues in the CDR3. V lost 0 bases, J lost 6 bases, and 8 bases stayed unmatched. Looked up from germline, CDR1 is SGHNT and CDR2 is YYREEE (reference sequence). CDR3 DNA: TGTGCCAGCAGCTTGGTCCCCGGGACTAGCGGGAGTTTCGAGCAGTACTTC. Protein product: CASSLVPGTSGSFEQYF.

The V gene is TRBV6-6, the J gene TRBJ1-2; TRBD1 might be the D (5 bases). The CDR3 is 16 residues long. With 0 bases removed from V and 7 bases from J, the gap between germline ends came to 18 bases. Germline V gene lookup returns CDR1 MNHNY and CDR2 SVGAGI (reference sequence). The CDR3 sequence is CASSYSHSTGPGGYTF. The CDR3 DNA sequence: TGTGCCAGCAGTTACTCCCATAGCACAGGCCCGGGTGGCTACACCTTC.